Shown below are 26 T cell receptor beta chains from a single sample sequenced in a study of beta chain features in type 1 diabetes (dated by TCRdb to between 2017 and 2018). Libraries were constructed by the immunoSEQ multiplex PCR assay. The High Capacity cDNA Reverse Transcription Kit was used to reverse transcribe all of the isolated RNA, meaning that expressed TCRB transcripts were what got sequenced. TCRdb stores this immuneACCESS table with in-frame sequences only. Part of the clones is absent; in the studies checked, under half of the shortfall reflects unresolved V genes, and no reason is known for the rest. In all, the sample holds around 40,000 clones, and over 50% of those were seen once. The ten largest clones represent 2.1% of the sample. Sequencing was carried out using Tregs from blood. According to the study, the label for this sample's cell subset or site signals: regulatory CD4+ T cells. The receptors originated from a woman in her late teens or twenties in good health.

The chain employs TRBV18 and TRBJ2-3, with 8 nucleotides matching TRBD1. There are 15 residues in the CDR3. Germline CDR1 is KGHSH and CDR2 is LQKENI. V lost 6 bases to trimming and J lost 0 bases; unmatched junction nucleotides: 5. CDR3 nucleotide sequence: TGTGCCAGCTCGGGACAGGACCCTAGCACAGATACGCAGTATTTT. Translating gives CASSGQDPSTDTQYF.

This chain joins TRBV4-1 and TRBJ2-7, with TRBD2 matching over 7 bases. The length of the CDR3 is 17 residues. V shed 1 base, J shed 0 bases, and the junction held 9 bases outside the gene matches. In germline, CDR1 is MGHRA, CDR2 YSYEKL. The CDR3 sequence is CASSQGAAGWSSYEQYF. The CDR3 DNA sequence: TGCGCCAGCAGCCAAGGGGCAGCGGGATGGAGCTCCTACGAGCAGTACTTC.

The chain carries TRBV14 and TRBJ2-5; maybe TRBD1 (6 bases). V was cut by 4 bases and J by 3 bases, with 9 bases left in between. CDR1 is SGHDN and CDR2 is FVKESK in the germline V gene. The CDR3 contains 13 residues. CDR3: CASSPWTEETQYF. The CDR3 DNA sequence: TGTGCCAGCAGCCCCTGGACAGAAGAGACCCAGTACTTC.

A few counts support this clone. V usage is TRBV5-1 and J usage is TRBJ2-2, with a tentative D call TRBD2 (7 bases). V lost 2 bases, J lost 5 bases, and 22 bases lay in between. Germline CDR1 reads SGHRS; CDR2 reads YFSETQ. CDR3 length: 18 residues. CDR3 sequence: CASSFGDGGGPRTGELFF. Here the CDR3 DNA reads TGCGCCAGCAGCTTTGGTGATGGCGGGGGCCCCCGGACCGGGGAGCTGTTTTTT.

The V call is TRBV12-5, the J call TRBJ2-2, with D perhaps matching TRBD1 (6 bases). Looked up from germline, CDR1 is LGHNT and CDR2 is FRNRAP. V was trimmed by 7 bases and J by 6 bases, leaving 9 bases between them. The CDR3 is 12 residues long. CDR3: CASAKGAGELFF. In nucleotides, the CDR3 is TGTGCTAGTGCCAAGGGGGCCGGGGAGCTGTTTTTT.

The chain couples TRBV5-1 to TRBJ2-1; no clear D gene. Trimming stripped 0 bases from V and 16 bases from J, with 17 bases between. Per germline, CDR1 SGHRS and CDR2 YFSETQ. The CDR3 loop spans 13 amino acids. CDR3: CASSLAIFSTHFF. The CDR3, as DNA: TGCGCCAGCAGCTTGGCCATCTTTAGTACCCATTTCTTC.

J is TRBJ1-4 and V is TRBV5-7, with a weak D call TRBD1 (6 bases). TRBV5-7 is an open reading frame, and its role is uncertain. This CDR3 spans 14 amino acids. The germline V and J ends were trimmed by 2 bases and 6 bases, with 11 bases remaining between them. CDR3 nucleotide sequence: TGTGCCAGCAGCTTAACAGGGCTAGATGAAAAACTGTTTTTT. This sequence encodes CASSLTGLDEKLFF.

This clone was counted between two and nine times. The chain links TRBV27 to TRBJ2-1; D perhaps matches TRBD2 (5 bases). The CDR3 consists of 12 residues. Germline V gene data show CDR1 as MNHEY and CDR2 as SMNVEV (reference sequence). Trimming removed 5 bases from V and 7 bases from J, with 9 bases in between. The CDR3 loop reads CASSRTGNEQFF. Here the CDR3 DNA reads TGTGCCAGCAGTCGGACGGGGAATGAGCAGTTCTTC.

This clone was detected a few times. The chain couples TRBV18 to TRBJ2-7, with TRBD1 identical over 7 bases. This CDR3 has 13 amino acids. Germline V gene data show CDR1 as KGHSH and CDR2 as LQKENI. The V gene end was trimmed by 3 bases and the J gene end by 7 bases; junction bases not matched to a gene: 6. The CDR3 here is CASSPLQGEEQYF. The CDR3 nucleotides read TGTGCCAGCTCACCCCTGCAGGGGGAAGAGCAGTACTTC.

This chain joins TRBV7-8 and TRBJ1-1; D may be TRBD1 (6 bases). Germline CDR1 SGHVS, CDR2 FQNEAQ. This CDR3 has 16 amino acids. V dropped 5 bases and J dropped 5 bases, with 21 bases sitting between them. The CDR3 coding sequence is TGTGCCAGCAGCCAAAATTCCGGACAGTGGAAGACTGAAGCTTTCTTT. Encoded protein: CASSQNSGQWKTEAFF.

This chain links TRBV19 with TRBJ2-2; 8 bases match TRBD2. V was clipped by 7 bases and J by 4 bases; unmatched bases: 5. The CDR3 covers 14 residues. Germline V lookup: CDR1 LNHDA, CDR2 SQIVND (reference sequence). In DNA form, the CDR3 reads TGTGCCAGTAAACTAGCGGCGGGCACCGGGGAGCTGTTTTTT. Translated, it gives CASKLAAGTGELFF.

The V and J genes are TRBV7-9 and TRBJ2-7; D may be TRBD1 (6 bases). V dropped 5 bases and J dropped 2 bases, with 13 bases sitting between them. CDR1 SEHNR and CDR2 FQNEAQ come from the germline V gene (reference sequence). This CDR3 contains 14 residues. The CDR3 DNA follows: TGTGCCAGCAGCGCAAGGGCAGGGGCCTACGAGCAGTACTTC. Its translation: CASSARAGAYEQYF.

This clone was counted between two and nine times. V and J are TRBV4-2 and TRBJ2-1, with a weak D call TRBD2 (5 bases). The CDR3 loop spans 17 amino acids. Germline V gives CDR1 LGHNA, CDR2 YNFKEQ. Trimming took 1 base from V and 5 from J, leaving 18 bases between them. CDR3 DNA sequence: TGTGCCAGCAGCCAAGGTAGGAGGACTCATAGAAACAATGAGCAGTTCTTC. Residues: CASSQGRRTHRNNEQFF.

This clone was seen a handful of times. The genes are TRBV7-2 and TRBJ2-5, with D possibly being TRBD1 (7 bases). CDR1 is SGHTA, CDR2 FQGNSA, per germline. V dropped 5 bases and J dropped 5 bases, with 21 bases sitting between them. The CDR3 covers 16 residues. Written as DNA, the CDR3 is TGTGCCAGCAGCGCTATTCTTAGCAGGGGGGCGGAGACCCAGTACTTC. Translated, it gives CASSAILSRGAETQYF.

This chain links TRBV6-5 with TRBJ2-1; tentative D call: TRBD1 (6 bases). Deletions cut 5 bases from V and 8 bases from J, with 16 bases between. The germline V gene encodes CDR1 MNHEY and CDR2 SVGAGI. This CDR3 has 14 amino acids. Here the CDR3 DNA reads TGTGCCAGCAGTCCCCTCGGTGGGGGCCATGAGCAGTTCTTC. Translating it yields CASSPLGGGHEQFF.

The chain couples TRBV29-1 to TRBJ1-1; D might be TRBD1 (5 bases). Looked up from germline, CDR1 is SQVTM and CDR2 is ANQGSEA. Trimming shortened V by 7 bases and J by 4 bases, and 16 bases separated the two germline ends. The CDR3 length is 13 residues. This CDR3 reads CSASGQGGTEAFF. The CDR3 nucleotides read TGCAGCGCATCAGGGCAAGGCGGCACTGAAGCTTTCTTT. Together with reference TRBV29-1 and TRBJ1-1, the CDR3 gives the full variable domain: SAVISQKPSRDICQRGTSLTIQCQVDSQVTMMFWYRQQPGQSLTLIATANQGSEATYESGFVIDKFPISRPNLTFSTLTVSNMSPEDSSIYLCSASGQGGTEAFFGQGTRLTVV.

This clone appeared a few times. CDR3 amino acids: CASSLAWRRTDTQYF. In DNA form, the CDR3 reads TGTGCCAGCAGCTTAGCTTGGCGGCGCACAGATACGCAGTATTTT. The V call is TRBV7-9, the J call TRBJ2-3; D is uncertain. The CDR3 extends over 15 amino acids. Trimming removed 0 bases from V and 1 base from J, with 8 bases in between. Germline lookup yields CDR1 SEHNR and CDR2 FQNEAQ (reference sequence).

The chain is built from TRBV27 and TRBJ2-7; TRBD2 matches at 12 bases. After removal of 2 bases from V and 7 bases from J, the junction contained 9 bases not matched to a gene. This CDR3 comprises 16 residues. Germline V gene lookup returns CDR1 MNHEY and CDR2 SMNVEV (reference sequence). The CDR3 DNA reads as TGTGCCAGCAGTTTAAGAGCTAGCGGGAGGGCTTGGGAGCAGTACTTC. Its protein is CASSLRASGRAWEQYF.

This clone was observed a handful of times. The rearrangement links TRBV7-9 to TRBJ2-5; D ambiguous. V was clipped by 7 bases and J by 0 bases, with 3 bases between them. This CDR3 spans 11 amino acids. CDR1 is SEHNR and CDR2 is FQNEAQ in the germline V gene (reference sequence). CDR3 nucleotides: TGTGCCAGCACCGACCAAGAGACCCAGTACTTC. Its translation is CASTDQETQYF.

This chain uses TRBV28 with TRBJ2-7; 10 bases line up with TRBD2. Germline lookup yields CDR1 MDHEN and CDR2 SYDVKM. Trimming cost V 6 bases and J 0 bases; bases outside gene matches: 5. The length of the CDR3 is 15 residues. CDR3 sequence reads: CASRTLAGSSYEQYF. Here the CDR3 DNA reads TGTGCCAGCAGAACACTAGCGGGGAGCTCCTACGAGCAGTACTTC.

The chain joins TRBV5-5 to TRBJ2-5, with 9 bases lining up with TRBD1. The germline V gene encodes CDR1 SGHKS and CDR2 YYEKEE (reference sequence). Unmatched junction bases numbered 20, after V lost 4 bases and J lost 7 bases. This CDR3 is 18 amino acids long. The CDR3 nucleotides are TGTGCCAGCAGCCCCCGGGACAGGGCTCCAGCGTCCCGGGGGACCCAGTACTTC. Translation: CASSPRDRAPASRGTQYF.

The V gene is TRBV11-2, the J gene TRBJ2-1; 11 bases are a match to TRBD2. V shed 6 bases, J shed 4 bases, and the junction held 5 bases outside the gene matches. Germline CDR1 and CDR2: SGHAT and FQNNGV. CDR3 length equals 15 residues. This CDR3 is CASRRLAGSYNEQFF. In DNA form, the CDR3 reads TGTGCCAGCAGACGACTAGCGGGATCTTACAATGAGCAGTTCTTC. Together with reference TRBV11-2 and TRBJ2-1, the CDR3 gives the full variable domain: EAGVAQSPRYKIIEKRQSVAFWCNPISGHATLYWYQQILGQGPKLLIQFQNNGVVDDSQLPKDRFSAERLKGVDSTLKIQPAKLEDSAVYLCASRRLAGSYNEQFFGPGTRLTVL.

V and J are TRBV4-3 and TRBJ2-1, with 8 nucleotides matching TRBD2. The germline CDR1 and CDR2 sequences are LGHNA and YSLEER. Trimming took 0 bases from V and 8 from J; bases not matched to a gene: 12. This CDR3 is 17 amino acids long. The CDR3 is CASSQDHFAGGGHEQFF. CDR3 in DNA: TGCGCCAGCAGCCAAGACCATTTCGCGGGAGGTGGGCATGAGCAGTTCTTC.

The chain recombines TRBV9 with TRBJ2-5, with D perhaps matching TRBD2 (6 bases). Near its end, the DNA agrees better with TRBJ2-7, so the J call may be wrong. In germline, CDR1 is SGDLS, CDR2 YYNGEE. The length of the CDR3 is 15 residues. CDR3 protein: CASSTSSGRGNEQYF. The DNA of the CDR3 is TGTGCCAGCAGCACGTCGTCCGGGAGAGGCAACGAGCAGTACTTC.

The CDR3 sequence is CASSYGQANTGELFF. In nucleotides, the CDR3 is TGTGCCAGCAGTTACGGTCAGGCGAACACCGGGGAGCTGTTTTTT. The chain is built from TRBV6-5 and TRBJ2-2; unclear D gene. Trimming took off 2 bases at V and 0 bases at J, with 7 bases between the two ends. Germline V gene lookup returns CDR1 MNHEY and CDR2 SVGAGI. CDR3 length: 15 amino acids.

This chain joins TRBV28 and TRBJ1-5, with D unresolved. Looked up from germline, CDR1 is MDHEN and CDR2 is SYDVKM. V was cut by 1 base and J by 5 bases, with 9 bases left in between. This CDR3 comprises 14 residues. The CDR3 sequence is CASSLSLTHQPQHF. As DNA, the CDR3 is TGTGCCAGCAGTTTATCCCTAACTCATCAGCCCCAGCATTTT.